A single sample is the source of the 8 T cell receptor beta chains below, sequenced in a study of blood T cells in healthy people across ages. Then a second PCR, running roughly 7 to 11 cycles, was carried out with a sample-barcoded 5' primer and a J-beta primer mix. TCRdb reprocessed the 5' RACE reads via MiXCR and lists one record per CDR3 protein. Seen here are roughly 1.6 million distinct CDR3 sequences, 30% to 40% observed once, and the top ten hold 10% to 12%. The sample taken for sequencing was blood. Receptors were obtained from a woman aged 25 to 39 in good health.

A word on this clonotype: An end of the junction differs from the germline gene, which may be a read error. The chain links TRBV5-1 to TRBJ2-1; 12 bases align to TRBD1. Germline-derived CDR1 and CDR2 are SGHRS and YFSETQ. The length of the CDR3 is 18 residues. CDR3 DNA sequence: TGCGCCAGCGGCTTCTTTGCCCGGGACAGGGGGCCCTTGGATGAGCAGTTCTTC. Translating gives CASGFFARDRGPLDEQFF.

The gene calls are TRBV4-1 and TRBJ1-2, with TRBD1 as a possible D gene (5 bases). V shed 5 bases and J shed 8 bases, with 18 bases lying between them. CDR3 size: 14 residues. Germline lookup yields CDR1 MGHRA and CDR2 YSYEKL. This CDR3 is CASSGGTYLPGYTF. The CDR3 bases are TGCGCCAGCAGCGGCGGGACCTACCTTCCGGGCTACACCTTC.

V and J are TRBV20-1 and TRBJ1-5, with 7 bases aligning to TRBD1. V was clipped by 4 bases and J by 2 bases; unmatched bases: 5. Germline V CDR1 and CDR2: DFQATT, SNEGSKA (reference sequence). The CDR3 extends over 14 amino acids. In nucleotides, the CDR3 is TGCAGTGCTATCACAGGGGAAGGCAATCAGCCCCAGCATTTT. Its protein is CSAITGEGNQPQHF.

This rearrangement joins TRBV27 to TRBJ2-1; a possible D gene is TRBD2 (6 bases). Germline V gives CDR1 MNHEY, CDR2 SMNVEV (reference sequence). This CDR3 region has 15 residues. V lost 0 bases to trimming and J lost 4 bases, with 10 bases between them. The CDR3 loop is CASSLSLEGYNEQFF. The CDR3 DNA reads TGTGCCAGCAGTTTATCATTGGAGGGTTACAATGAGCAGTTCTTC.

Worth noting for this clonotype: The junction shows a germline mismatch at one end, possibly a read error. CDR3 in DNA: TGCGGTGCTATAAACAGCACAGATACGCAGTATTTT. Its protein product is CGAINSTDTQYF. J is TRBJ2-3 and V is TRBV20-1; no firm D call. CDR1 DFQATT and CDR2 SNEGSKA come from the germline V gene (reference sequence). The CDR3 length is 12 residues.

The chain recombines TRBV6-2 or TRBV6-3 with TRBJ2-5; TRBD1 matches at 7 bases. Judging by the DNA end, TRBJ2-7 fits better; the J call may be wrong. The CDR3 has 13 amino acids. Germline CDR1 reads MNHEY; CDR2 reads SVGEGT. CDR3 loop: CASRYNRGDEQYF. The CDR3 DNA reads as TGTGCCAGCAGGTACAACAGGGGAGACGAGCAGTACTTC.

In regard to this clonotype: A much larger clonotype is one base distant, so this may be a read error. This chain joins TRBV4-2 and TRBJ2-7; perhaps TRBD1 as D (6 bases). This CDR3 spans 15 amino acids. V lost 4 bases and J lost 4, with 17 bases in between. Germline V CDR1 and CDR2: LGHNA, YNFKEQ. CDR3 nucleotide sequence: TGTGCCAGCAGCCTCGGGACAAAGGAATCTTACGAGCAGTACTTC. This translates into CASSLGTKESYEQYF.

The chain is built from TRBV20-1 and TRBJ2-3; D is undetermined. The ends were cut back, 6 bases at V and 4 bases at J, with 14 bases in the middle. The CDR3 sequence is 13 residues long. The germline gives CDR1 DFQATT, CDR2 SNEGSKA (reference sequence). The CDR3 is CSAPGLFSDTQYF. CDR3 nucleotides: TGCAGTGCCCCTGGCTTGTTTTCAGATACGCAGTATTTT.